This T cell receptor (beta chain) was profiled in a study of shared clonotypes between healthy human individuals (dated by TCRdb to the early 2020s). Turning to the overall study: Three men and a couple of women, aged 18 to 49 years, made up the cohort. Per donor, three plates each were used for CD4 naive and CD4 memory, two for CD8 naive, and one for CD8 memory. To estimate repertoire size and how much clonotypes are shared between individuals, the study performed deep sequencing of blood TCR repertoires from 4 to 6 healthy adults. Libraries were prepared and TCR repertoires were sequenced by different laboratories using diverse techniques, in order to increase sequencing depth and limit assay-specific biases. Leukapheresis yielded between about 0.8 and 9.5 billion PBMCs per donor.

On this clone itself: The clone's antigen remains unknown. The input lacks base qualities; no much larger clone sits a single base away.

Findings and caveats that apply to the study as a whole: The small number of donors limited the genetic and exposure-history diversity represented. Across a handful of donors, 5% to 6% of naive CD4, over 3% of naive CD8, 2.3% of memory CD4, and about 0.44% of memory CD8 clonotypes were shared. Sampling was limited to blood, and TCR repertoires in tissue likely differ from TCR repertoires in blood. Clonotypes shared by all four sorted-subset donors showed higher generation probabilities than non-shared clonotypes. Pairwise subsampling led to the expectation that sequencing depth would affect the degree of clonotype sharing among donors. Estimated clonotype richness was generally larger for naive than for memory subsets. Even with the large sequencing depth, rarefaction of the sorted-subset datasets indicated that sequencing was incomplete.

The donors were healthy, HIV-negative adults who had no recently reported acute infections or vaccinations. Every donor was a Caucasian adult living in Nashville, Tennessee, USA. CD4+ T cells were enriched by magnetic negative selection, after which naive cells were positively selected on CD45RA and the negative fraction was taken as the memory subset. Blood was obtained by leukapheresis, after which PBMCs were separated by Ficoll-Histopaque density gradient centrifugation and cryopreserved in liquid nitrogen vapor phase. Analytical flow cytometry was used to check the purity and quantity of every magnetically sorted T cell population. Genomic DNA was isolated from each sorted fraction and quantified by UV absorbance on a Nanodrop 2000c. Using the deep immunoSEQ assay, multiplex PCR amplified TCR CDR3 regions from genomic DNA. Extracted genomic DNA from each cell subset was spread evenly across all wells of several immunoSEQ 96-well plates, with each plate serving as a replicate. Each replicate PCR for sorted subsets received around 200 ng genomic DNA, equal to 28,000 or so T cell genomes. The purified libraries were quantified using a Qubit 3.0 fluorometer, sized with a Bioanalyzer 2100, and then quantified again using the KAPA Library Quantification kit. Every immunoSEQ 96-well plate was sequenced on a separate single-read 150-cycle Illumina NextSeq 550 flow cell. For the original study's pipeline: Because only junctional sequences without quality scores were contained in the immunoSEQ output, filtering matching that applied to full-length reads could not be performed. Sequences were annotated with PyIR, a Python wrapper for IgBLAST v1.9, and V/J genes and CDR3 were assigned using IMGT germline references. Reads were filtered out if the reads had weak V/J assignments (E-value above 1e-6), no CDR3, stop codons, out-of-frame junctions, or ambiguous translated residues. V3J clonotypes were defined as sequences sharing an identical inferred V gene, J gene, and CDR3 amino acid sequence. Percentage overlap between repertoires was calculated by dividing the number of shared unique clonotypes by the size of the smaller repertoire. Three approaches were used to assess repertoire richness: RTK rarefaction, the Chao1 estimator, and Recon v2.1 estimates of unobserved clonotypes. Generation probabilities for all TCRbeta clonotypes obtained by the gDNA method from several donors were computed using OLGA. Sourced from immuneACCESS, this table was stored by TCRdb with only in-frame sequences that have V and J called. A share of the clones is absent; for the studies checked, an unresolved V gene accounts for under half, and the remainder has no known explanation. Clone size and V and J calls were adopted from that table, with D and trimming inferred from the DNA. For this sample the table gives about 1.1 million clones, of which 75% to 80% were detected only once. Clones ranked in the top ten supply roughly 0.61% of the sample.

V is clipped by 1 base and J by 2 bases, and the sequence between their germline boundaries is 14 bases long. CDR1 and CDR2, per the germline V gene, are SGHAT and FQNNGV. Including cysteine and phenylalanine, the CDR3 has 16 amino acids. Only the CDR3 region is kept as DNA, spanning 48 bases read in frame from base 1. Sequenced sample: memory CD4+ T cells from PBMCs. According to the study, the label for this sample's cell subset or site signals: CD45RA-negative fraction. Here the chain combines TRBV11-2 and TRBJ1-1; tentative D gene TRBD1, with 6 bases matching. The clonotype was recovered from a man younger than 35 in good health. Some clones in this sample may be carry-over from other donors' samples. The CDR3 protein is CASSLGEGRGNTEAFF. The nucleotide sequence reads as follows: TGTGCCAGCAGCTTAGGAGAAGGCAGGGGAAACACTGAAGCTTTCTTT.